Here is one TCR beta chain with its context. Its antigen is unknown. These data belong to a study of cytomegalovirus exposure and HLA in healthy donors. The study, taken as a whole, reports: Clonal expansion was found to be greater in HLA-associated TCR beta chains than in equally common others in a later analysis. Reportedly, diagnosis of cytomegalovirus status by the classifier showed high specificity and sensitivity. Sequencing had likely introduced a cluster of highly shared sequence variants as an artifact.

This CDR3 has 14 residues. CDR1 is SGDLS and CDR2 is YYNGEE in the germline V gene. The ends lost 4 bases at V and 1 base at J; junction bases unmatched: 5. In the PCR, 60 Vbeta and 13 Jbeta primers were used. Repertoires were generated with immunoSEQ multiplex PCR, while TCRdb's copy carries only in-frame clones and drops some. The sample totals roughly 40,000 clones. Sequenced sample: PBMCs. The V and J genes are TRBV9 and TRBJ2-7; 7 nucleotides line up with TRBD1. The sequence was obtained from a man aged 40-55 years in good health and CMV-seropositive. The CDR3 is CASSPRQGSYEQYF. The CDR3 DNA reads as TGTGCCAGCAGCCCGAGACAGGGTTCCTACGAGCAGTACTTC.